This T cell receptor beta chain was observed in a study of T cell clonality in common variable immunodeficiency. CDR3 length: 13 residues. CDR1 LNHDA and CDR2 SQIVND come from the germline V gene (reference sequence). Trimming shortened V by 5 bases and J by 1 base, and 8 bases separated the two germline ends. Study-level results: In common variable immunodeficiency, TCR beta chains reportedly carried fewer deletions and N-nucleotide insertions.

As for this clone: Its specificity is not known. The read ends 3 residues before the CDR3 terminus; that terminus is restored from the germline J gene.

Here immunoSEQ multiplex PCR was the method, and the copy in TCRdb shows in-frame clones only, minus some. The sample was found to contain some 26,000 clones, and every one recurs. Aged about 9 to 64 years, CVID subjects averaged about 42 years old. Blood came from CVID subjects not ill and not taking immunomodulatory or immunosuppressive medication. Sequenced sample: peripheral blood mononuclear cells. This sequence was found in a human donor with common variable immunodeficiency. This sequence joins TRBV19 and TRBJ1-1; no clear D gene. The covered CDR3 bases are TGTGCCAGTAGTTTACTACAGAACACTGAA. Its translation is CASSLLQNTE. The full CDR3 sequence reads CASSLLQNTEAFF.